One sample yielded the 12 T cell receptor beta chains listed below, sequenced in a study of stem cell transplantation in POMP-related autoinflammatory disease. Some clones are missing from TCRdb's copy, which holds only in-frame ones; the method was immunoSEQ multiplex PCR. This table holds roughly 68,000 clones, just over 90% found once. The sample was CD4+ T cells from PBMCs, taken after stem cell transplantation. The source of these receptors is a human patient with POMP-related autoinflammation and immune dysregulation (PRAID). The graft donor may be the source of some T cells.

The chain's CDR3 is CASTSGLVVEKLFF. CDR3 nucleotide sequence: TGTGCCAGCACCTCGGGACTCGTGGTTGAAAAACTGTTTTTT. The V call is TRBV3-1 (or the pseudogene TRBV3-2), the J call TRBJ1-4; TRBD1 might be the D (5 bases). The germline V and J ends were trimmed by 7 bases and 7 bases, with 16 bases remaining between them. CDR3 size: 14 residues. Germline CDR1 is LGHDT and CDR2 is YNNKEL (reference sequence).

The CDR3 DNA is TGTGCCAGCAGTTACGGACTAGCGGGAGACAATGAGCAGTTCTTC. Its protein product is CASSYGLAGDNEQFF. The chain carries TRBV6-6 and TRBJ2-1; 13 bases map to TRBD2. V dropped 2 bases and J dropped 5; count of bases not matched to a gene: 0. Per germline, CDR1 MNHNY and CDR2 SVGAGI (reference sequence). There are 15 residues in the CDR3.

The chain has TRBV5-1 and TRBJ1-6; 11 bases are shared with TRBD1. J was trimmed by 7 bases and V by 2 bases; bases with no gene match: 2. CDR1 and CDR2 (germline): SGHRS, YFSETQ. The CDR3 is 15 amino acids. The CDR3 reads CASSFRDRGNSPLHF. The CDR3 DNA sequence: TGCGCCAGCAGCTTCCGGGACAGGGGGAATTCACCCCTCCACTTT. Variable domain in full (rest from reference TRBV5-1 and TRBJ1-6): KAGVTQTPRYLIKTRGQQVTLSCSPISGHRSVSWYQQTPGQGLQFLFEYFSETQRNKGNFPGRFSGRQFSNSRSEMNVSTLELGDSALYLCASSFRDRGNSPLHFGNGTRLTVT.

The rearrangement uses TRBV5-1 and TRBJ1-3; TRBD1 matches at 8 bases. The germline CDR1 and CDR2 sequences are SGHRS and YFSETQ. Losses at the gene ends were 4 bases for V and 3 bases for J; bases not matched to a gene: 9. This CDR3 has 16 amino acids. Written as DNA, the CDR3 is TGCGCCAGCAGCCCCGCGACAGGGGCCAATGGAAACACCATATATTTT. It yields the protein CASSPATGANGNTIYF.

The gene calls are TRBV4-1 and TRBJ2-7; D unresolved. Trimming stripped 1 base from V and 6 bases from J, with 16 bases between. The CDR3 is 15 residues long. Germline CDR1 and CDR2: MGHRA and YSYEKL. CDR3 in DNA: TGCGCCAGCAGCCAAGTGGGGTTATTAGGAACCGAGCAGTACTTC. Translating it yields CASSQVGLLGTEQYF.

CDR3: CASGFPFLAGGRQETQYF. DNA of the CDR3: TGCGCCAGCGGATTCCCGTTTTTAGCGGGAGGTAGACAAGAGACCCAGTACTTC. The chain couples TRBV5-1 to TRBJ2-5; 10 bases line up with TRBD2. The length of the CDR3 is 18 residues. Germline loops: CDR1 SGHRS, CDR2 YFSETQ. Trimming cost V 7 bases and J 2 bases; bases outside gene matches: 17.

The sample holds one count of this clone. The CDR3 loop reads CASSRDRAQETQYF. DNA for the CDR3: TGTGCCAGCAGCCGGGACAGGGCCCAAGAGACCCAGTACTTC. J is TRBJ2-5 and V is TRBV28; the match to TRBD1 covers 9 bases. Germline assignment: CDR1 MDHEN and CDR2 SYDVKM. This CDR3 has 14 residues. The V gene end was trimmed by 6 bases and the J gene end by 1 base; junction bases not matched to a gene: 3.

The chain employs TRBV5-1 and TRBJ1-2; no clear D gene. The CDR3 has 11 amino acids. V was pared by 3 bases and J by 7 bases, with 7 bases between. From germline, CDR1 is SGHRS and CDR2 YFSETQ. CDR3: CASSSVGGYTF. DNA of the CDR3: TGCGCCAGCAGCTCAGTGGGTGGCTACACCTTC. Variable domain in full (rest from reference TRBV5-1 and TRBJ1-2): KAGVTQTPRYLIKTRGQQVTLSCSPISGHRSVSWYQQTPGQGLQFLFEYFSETQRNKGNFPGRFSGRQFSNSRSEMNVSTLELGDSALYLCASSSVGGYTFGSGTRLTVV.

On this clone: One end of the junction does not line up with germline, which may come from a read error. V is TRBV7-9 and J is TRBJ2-5, with D perhaps matching TRBD2 (6 bases). CDR3 length: 12 amino acids. Germline CDR1 is SEHNR and CDR2 is FQNEAQ (reference sequence). The CDR3: CASTLGRGTQYF. In nucleotides, the CDR3 is TGTGCCAGCACCTTAGGGCGGGGGACCCAGTACTTC.

The V and J genes are TRBV6-5 and TRBJ2-7, with a possible D match to TRBD1 (7 bases). Germline CDR1 and CDR2: MNHEY and SVGAGI. Trimming took 3 bases from V and 7 from J, leaving 19 bases between them. The CDR3 is 15 residues long. The CDR3 coding sequence is TGTGCCAGCAGTTATACTCCGGAGGGGGCGGGTGAGCAGTACTTC. Translated: CASSYTPEGAGEQYF.

This clone came up once. This chain links TRBV3-1 (or the pseudogene TRBV3-2) with TRBJ2-1; D unresolved. Germline-derived CDR1 and CDR2 are LGHDT and YNNKEL (reference sequence). Deletions cut 4 bases from V and 10 bases from J, with 11 bases between. The CDR3 covers 12 residues. The CDR3 DNA reads TGTGCCAGCAGCCGTATATCGGAGGAGCAGTTCTTC. Encoded protein: CASSRISEEQFF.

DNA of the CDR3: TGTGCCAGCAGCGTATCCCGACTAGCGGCCATCTACGAGCAGTACTTC. Translation gives CASSVSRLAAIYEQYF. This chain links TRBV9 with TRBJ2-7; 9 nucleotides align to TRBD2. This CDR3 region has 16 residues. Germline values: CDR1 SGDLS, CDR2 YYNGEE. The V segment lost 1 base and the J segment 3 bases; nucleotides outside the gene matches: 8.